One sample yielded the 17 T cell receptor beta chains listed below, sequenced in a study of molecular identifiers for immune sequencing clone quantification. TCRdb ran MiXCR on the PCR reads and lists one entry per CDR3 protein. The sample holds around 470,000 distinct CDR3 sequences; approximately 25% are singletons and the top ten take around 0.76%. Input material: naive CD8+ T cells from blood, with Jurkat cell RNA spiked in. Subset described: FACS-sorted CD8+CD4-CCR7+CD45RA+ naive T cells. These receptors came from a human donor in good health. Some libraries in this study had Jurkat cell RNA spiked in.

About this clonotype itself: A read error may account for a junction end that differs from germline. The chain carries TRBV27 and TRBJ1-5, with D hard to call. Germline CDR1 reads MNHEY; CDR2 reads SMNVEV (reference sequence). The CDR3 is made up of 15 amino acids. This CDR3 reads CASSVSGGINQPQHF. In DNA form, the CDR3 reads TGTGCCAGCAGTGTATCAGGAGGTATCAATCAGCCCCAGCATTTT.

This clonotype was seen many times. The chain employs TRBV14 and TRBJ2-7, with 7 bases that match TRBD1. Germline CDR1 and CDR2: SGHDN and FVKESK. The V segment lost 5 bases and the J segment 0 bases; nucleotides outside the gene matches: 4. This CDR3 comprises 14 residues. The CDR3 bases are TGTGCCAGCAGCATGACAGGGAACTCCTACGAGCAGTACTTC. Its protein product is CASSMTGNSYEQYF.

A remark on this clonotype: A read error is possible here, since a much larger clone lies one base away. In this CDR3 the conserved last residue, phenylalanine or tryptophan, is missing, so a read error is likely. V gene TRBV4-3 combines with J gene TRBJ1-2; 7 bases are a match to TRBD1. The CDR3 loop spans 15 amino acids. Germline V gene data show CDR1 as LGHNA and CDR2 as YSLEER. The J segment lost 2 bases and the V segment lost 0 bases, leaving 3 bases of the junction unmatched. CDR3 coding DNA: TGCGCCAGCAGCCAAGACAGGGGGAGGAACTATGGCTACACCATC. Translating it yields CASSQDRGRNYGYTI.

A few counts support this clonotype. The rearrangement links TRBV27 to TRBJ1-1, with D hard to call. V was trimmed by 3 bases and J by 1 base, leaving 6 bases between them. The CDR3 spans 13 residues. Germline V CDR1 and CDR2: MNHEY, SMNVEV (reference sequence). CDR3 residues: CASSLQANTEAFF. For the CDR3, the DNA is TGTGCCAGCAGTTTGCAGGCGAACACTGAAGCTTTCTTT.

The V call is TRBV5-1, the J call TRBJ2-2; D is undetermined. Germline CDR1 reads SGHRS; CDR2 reads YFSETQ. This CDR3 contains 15 residues. The V gene lost 0 bases and the J gene lost 2 bases, with 8 bases spanning the gap. The CDR3 DNA is TGCGCCAGCAGCTTGGTGGCGCAAAACACCGGGGAGCTGTTTTTT. Amino acids: CASSLVAQNTGELFF.

This clonotype was seen ten or more times. The chain uses TRBV7-8 and TRBJ2-5; no clear D gene. The germline V gene encodes CDR1 SGHVS and CDR2 FQNEAQ. This CDR3 has 14 residues. V lost 5 bases and J 0 bases, leaving 10 bases between the germline ends. CDR3 nucleotide sequence: TGTGCCAGCAGCCCCGCGGCGGACCAAGAGACCCAGTACTTC. Protein: CASSPAADQETQYF.

This sequence joins TRBV19 and TRBJ2-7; maybe TRBD2 (6 bases). V lost 5 bases and J 5 bases, leaving 19 bases between the germline ends. CDR1 is LNHDA and CDR2 is SQIVND in the germline V gene (reference sequence). This CDR3 has 15 residues. CDR3 sequence reads: CASSSSTGVYHEQYF. DNA for the CDR3: TGTGCCAGTAGTTCCTCGACGGGAGTTTATCACGAGCAGTACTTC.

This clonotype was counted ten times or more. The genes are TRBV9 and TRBJ2-3, with 7 nucleotides matching TRBD1. V trimming: 3 bases; J trimming: 1 base; junction bases outside the gene matches: 5. Germline assignment: CDR1 SGDLS and CDR2 YYNGEE. The CDR3 is 15 amino acids. The CDR3, as DNA: TGTGCCAGCAGCGAGACAGGGTACGGCACAGATACGCAGTATTTT. Translating gives CASSETGYGTDTQYF.

There are a few counts of this clonotype. The rearrangement uses TRBV6-2 or TRBV6-3 and TRBJ2-1, with TRBD2 identical over 14 bases. V trimming: 5 bases; J trimming: 7 bases; junction bases outside the gene matches: 4. The CDR3 runs to 15 residues. The germline CDR1 and CDR2 sequences are MNHEY and SVGEGT. The CDR3 protein is CASSPRTSGRNEQFF. In nucleotides, the CDR3 is TGTGCCAGCAGTCCAAGGACTAGCGGGAGGAATGAGCAGTTCTTC.

This clonotype was seen ten or more times. V and J are TRBV27 and TRBJ2-7, with 9 positions matching TRBD1. CDR1 and CDR2 (germline): MNHEY, SMNVEV (reference sequence). The J segment lost 7 bases and the V segment lost 6 bases, leaving 7 bases of the junction unmatched. CDR3 size: 13 residues. CDR3 in DNA: TGTGCCAGCAGCATACAGGGGGCGGTGGAGCAGTACTTC. It encodes CASSIQGAVEQYF.

At least ten counts were recorded for this clonotype. The genes are TRBV12-3 or TRBV12-4 and TRBJ2-3, with D possibly TRBD1 on 6 matching bases. CDR3 length: 14 residues. V lost 6 bases to trimming and J lost 3 bases, with 13 bases between them. CDR3 protein: CASSPGAGTDTQYF. The CDR3 bases are TGTGCCAGCAGCCCAGGGGCAGGGACAGATACGCAGTATTTT.

This clonotype was seen only a few times. The rearrangement uses TRBV9 and TRBJ2-1; 8 positions agree with TRBD2. Trimming took 0 bases from V and 5 from J; bases not matched to a gene: 16. Per germline, CDR1 SGDLS and CDR2 YYNGEE. CDR3 length equals 19 residues. The CDR3 region is CASSVVSRSGGSRNNEQFF. The CDR3 DNA follows: TGTGCCAGCAGCGTAGTCTCTAGGAGCGGGGGTTCAAGGAACAATGAGCAGTTCTTC.

This chain links TRBV12-3 or TRBV12-4 with TRBJ2-5; the match to TRBD2 covers 9 bases. The CDR3 totals 12 residues. V dropped 6 bases and J dropped 4; count of bases not matched to a gene: 0. DNA of the CDR3: TGTGCCAGCAGGGGACTAGCAGAGACCCAGTACTTC. This sequence encodes CASRGLAETQYF.

This clonotype was counted ten times or more. The chain has TRBV7-9 and TRBJ1-2, with D hard to call. The CDR3 consists of 18 residues. The germline gives CDR1 SEHNR, CDR2 FQNEAQ (reference sequence). The V end was cut by 0 bases, the J end by 0 bases, with 17 bases between. CDR3 in amino acids: CASSLALMDEYPNYGYTF. The CDR3 DNA reads as TGTGCCAGCAGCTTAGCGTTGATGGACGAATACCCTAACTATGGCTACACCTTC.

In this sample, this clonotype turned up many times. This chain joins TRBV10-3 and TRBJ1-2; possibly TRBD1 for D (5 bases). Trimming removed 6 bases at V and 4 bases at J, with 9 bases between. CDR3 size: 12 residues. Germline CDR1 reads ENHRY; CDR2 reads SYGVKD. The CDR3 bases are TGTGCCATCAGGGAGGGGCCCTATGGCTACACCTTC. Encoded protein: CAIREGPYGYTF.

The rearrangement links TRBV27 to TRBJ2-7; D perhaps matches TRBD2 (5 bases). This CDR3 is 13 amino acids long. Trimming removed 4 bases at V and 4 bases at J, with 11 bases between. Germline V gene sequence: CDR1 MNHEY, CDR2 SMNVEV (reference sequence). The CDR3 bases are TGTGCCAGCAGTTACCGCCGGGGATACGAGCAGTACTTC. This gives the protein CASSYRRGYEQYF.

This clonotype came up many times. The genes are TRBV29-1 and TRBJ1-4; no reliable D call. Germline values: CDR1 SQVTM, CDR2 ANQGSEA. This CDR3 has 8 residues. The V and J ends lost 4 bases and 16 bases respectively, with 7 bases between them. In nucleotides, the CDR3 is TGCAGCGTTGGGGGAGGGTTTTTT. It encodes CSVGGGFF.